This is a list of T cell receptor beta chains from one sample in a study of blood T cell repertoires in COVID-19. Clones were read by immunoSEQ multiplex PCR, and TCRdb kept only the in-frame ones, dropping some. The top ten hold 2% to 2.5% of the sample, which has 250,000 to 300,000 clones, 70% to 90% seen once. Input material: PBMCs or T cells enriched from blood (not recorded which). All receptors come from an older woman in a cohort exposed to, infected with or recovered from COVID-19 (not recorded which). CDR3s include the opening cysteine and the closing phenylalanine or tryptophan. D genes are given only for firm matches. Size tells how often a clone was seen (once, few, many) or the class of an expanded clone, and some rows leave it out.

V	size	J	D	CDR3	DNA
TRBV5-1	.	TRBJ1-6	TRBD1	CASSTGDSPLHF	TGCGCCAGCAGCACAGGGGATTCACCCCTCCACTTT
TRBV4-1	.	TRBJ1-5	TRBD1	CASSQERQGRQPQHF	TGCGCCAGCAGCCAGGAAAGACAGGGGAGACAGCCCCAGCATTTT
TRBV5-5	.	TRBJ2-1	TRBD1	CASRDRAGGGYNEQFF	TGTGCCAGCAGGGATCGGGCAGGGGGCGGCTACAATGAGCAGTTCTTC
TRBV18	few	TRBJ2-3	.	CASSDRQGLKGADTQYF	TGTGCCAGCTCCGATCGACAAGGACTAAAAGGCGCAGATACGCAGTATTTT
TRBV18	.	TRBJ2-7	.	CASSPPYGEREQYF	TGTGCCAGCTCACCACCGTACGGGGAACGCGAGCAGTACTTC
TRBV6-6	.	TRBJ1-2	TRBD1	CASSARGADPYGYTF	TGTGCCAGCAGTGCCAGGGGGGCTGACCCCTATGGCTACACCTTC
TRBV7-7	.	TRBJ2-2	TRBD1	CASSLRTGGTGELFF	TGTGCTAGCAGCTTAAGGACAGGGGGGACCGGGGAGCTGTTTTTT
TRBV19	.	TRBJ2-2	.	CASVKQGSGELFF	TGTGCCAGCGTTAAACAGGGTTCCGGGGAGCTGTTTTTT
TRBV20-1	once	TRBJ2-1	.	CSVAGYNEQFF	TGCAGTGTGGCAGGGTACAATGAGCAGTTCTTC
TRBV24-1	.	TRBJ2-7	.	CATSDFQGSYF	TGTGCCACCAGTGATTTTCAGGGGTCGTACTTC
TRBV19	.	TRBJ2-7	TRBD2	CASSWQRGYEQYF	TGTGCCAGTAGTTGGCAGCGGGGCTACGAGCAGTACTTC
TRBV9	.	TRBJ2-1	TRBD2	CASSVVSGGGNEQFF	TGTGCCAGCAGCGTAGTATCGGGAGGGGGCAATGAGCAGTTCTTC
TRBV27	.	TRBJ2-7	TRBD1	CASSLFGGRTGGIYEQYF	TGTGCCAGCAGTTTATTTGGGGGGAGGACAGGGGGGATCTACGAGCAGTACTTC
TRBV30	.	TRBJ1-1	.	CAWSEDGVYTEAFF	TGTGCCTGGAGTGAGGACGGGGTATACACTGAAGCTTTCTTT
TRBV12-5	.	TRBJ1-1	.	CASGIQGNTEAFF	TGTGCTAGCGGAATTCAGGGGAACACTGAAGCTTTCTTT
TRBV2	.	TRBJ2-3	.	CASSNPSSFYVDTQYF	TGTGCCAGCAGTAATCCGAGTTCGTTCTACGTGGATACGCAGTATTTT
TRBV28	.	TRBJ1-5	TRBD1	CASSPGTGLGSQPQHF	TGTGCCAGCAGTCCGGGGACAGGCTTGGGGTCCCAGCCCCAGCATTTT
TRBV28	.	TRBJ2-1	TRBD2	CASSLILAGANEQFF	TGTGCCAGCAGTTTGATTCTAGCGGGAGCCAATGAGCAGTTCTTC
TRBV3-1/TRBV3-2	.	TRBJ2-6	.	CASSQLTPGANVLTF	TGTGCCAGCAGCCAACTCACTCCTGGGGCCAACGTCCTGACTTTC
TRBV7-9	.	TRBJ2-7	TRBD1	CASSPTQGAYEQYF	TGTGCCAGCAGCCCTACCCAGGGGGCCTACGAGCAGTACTTC
TRBV21-1	.	TRBJ1-1	.	CASWPRGAGAFF	TGTGCCAGTTGGCCCCGGGGGGCCGGAGCTTTCTTT
TRBV2	.	TRBJ1-4	.	CASSDGGNNEKLFF	TGTGCCAGCAGTGATGGCGGAAATAATGAAAAACTGTTTTTT
TRBV5-5	.	TRBJ1-2	TRBD1	CASRSPGTGLNYGYTF	TGTGCCAGCAGATCTCCCGGGACAGGGCTTAACTATGGCTACACCTTC
TRBV9	.	TRBJ2-1	TRBD2	CASSVAGTSGSYNEQFF	TGTGCCAGCAGCGTAGCTGGGACTAGCGGTTCCTACAATGAGCAGTTCTTC
TRBV5-1	.	TRBJ2-7	TRBD2	CASSGGLAGTNEQYF	TGCGCCAGCAGCGGAGGACTAGCGGGAACGAACGAGCAGTACTTC
TRBV27	few	TRBJ2-2	.	CASSRGGQGYTGELFF	TGTGCCAGCAGCCGGGGGGGACAGGGTTACACCGGGGAGCTGTTTTTT
TRBV4-1	.	TRBJ2-5	.	CASSQMLVETQYF	TGCGCCAGCAGCCAAATGCTAGTGGAGACCCAGTACTTC
TRBV21-1	.	TRBJ2-1	.	CASSALGLAGGGSLYNEQFF	TGTGCCAGCAGCGCTTTGGGACTAGCGGGAGGAGGGTCTCTTTACAATGAGCAGTTCTTC
TRBV23-1	.	TRBJ1-2	TRBD1	CASSQSTPPITDRRNYGYTF	TGCGCCAGCAGTCAATCAACCCCACCGATAACGGACAGGCGAAACTATGGCTACACCTTC
TRBV9	.	TRBJ1-1	.	CASSVGLENTEAFF	TGTGCCAGCAGCGTAGGACTCGAGAACACTGAAGCTTTCTTT
TRBV9	.	TRBJ1-2	TRBD1	CASSRDRVEYGYTF	TGTGCCAGCAGCCGGGACAGGGTAGAATATGGCTACACCTTC
TRBV18	.	TRBJ1-2	.	CASSLESRGLGYGYTF	TGTGCCAGCTCACTGGAATCCAGGGGATTAGGGTATGGCTACACCTTC
TRBV27	.	TRBJ2-7	.	CASSPTRQIISYEQYF	TGTGCCAGCAGCCCCACCCGACAGATTATCTCCTACGAGCAGTACTTC
TRBV27	.	TRBJ1-2	TRBD1	CASSLLSGQGARYGYTF	TGTGCCAGCAGTTTATTGTCTGGACAGGGGGCGAGGTATGGCTACACCTTC
TRBV11-2	.	TRBJ2-5	.	CASSAEPRRGETQYF	TGTGCCAGCAGCGCAGAACCTAGGAGGGGAGAGACCCAGTACTTC
TRBV11-2	.	TRBJ2-3	.	CASRERATDTQYF	TGTGCCAGCCGAGAGCGGGCCACAGATACGCAGTATTTT
TRBV11-1	.	TRBJ2-1	TRBD2	CASRTSGGDNEQFF	TGTGCCAGCAGGACCAGCGGGGGGGACAATGAGCAGTTCTTC
TRBV4-1	.	TRBJ2-7	TRBD1	CASSRSQGQASSYEQYF	TGCGCCAGCAGCCGAAGCCAGGGACAGGCGAGCTCCTACGAGCAGTACTTC
TRBV2	.	TRBJ2-3	.	CASSLHTQYF	TGTGCCAGCAGCCTACATACGCAGTATTTT
TRBV5-1	.	TRBJ2-1	.	CASALTDYNEQFF	TGCGCCAGCGCCCTGACAGACTACAATGAGCAGTTCTTC
TRBV10-1	.	TRBJ2-2	TRBD2	CASSESTGGLTGELFF	TGCGCCAGCAGTGAGTCGACGGGAGGGCTAACCGGGGAGCTGTTTTTT
TRBV5-4	.	TRBJ2-5	TRBD2	CASSLVAGGPQETQYF	TGTGCCAGCAGCTTGGTGGCGGGAGGGCCCCAAGAGACCCAGTACTTC
TRBV12-2	.	TRBJ2-3	.	CASRSRDRAASTDTQYF	TGTGCAAGTCGCTCGAGGGACAGGGCCGCTAGCACAGATACGCAGTATTTT